A single sample gave rise to the 2 T cell receptor beta chains below, sequenced in a study of shared clonotypes between healthy human individuals. Profiling relied on immunoSEQ multiplex PCR, and the TCRdb table lists in-frame clones only, not all of them. The sample includes over 1.5 million clones, about 98% of them seen just once. The source material was naive CD4+ T cells sorted from blood. Indicated subset: CD45RA+ positively selected. These receptors were collected from a man aged 25-45 years in good health.

This sequence joins TRBV11-3 and TRBJ2-2; D remains ambiguous. Trimming removed 0 bases from V and 3 bases from J, with 5 bases in between. Germline V gives CDR1 SGHNT, CDR2 YENEEA. CDR3 size: 14 residues. In DNA form, the CDR3 reads TGTGCCAGCAGCTTAGATGGGGACACCGGGGAGCTGTTTTTT. It codes for CASSLDGDTGELFF.

This clone was detected once. The J gene is TRBJ2-1, the V gene TRBV27; 11 bases agree with TRBD2. Trimming at V came to 5 bases and at J to 4 bases, leaving 7 bases not matched to a gene. The germline gives CDR1 MNHEY, CDR2 SMNVEV (reference sequence). CDR3 size: 16 residues. Here the CDR3 reads CASSLPLAGAYNEQFF. The CDR3 DNA sequence: TGTGCCAGCAGTCTTCCACTAGCGGGAGCTTACAATGAGCAGTTCTTC.